Listed here is a single TCR beta chain. The protocol was immunoSEQ multiplex PCR, while the TCRdb copy is restricted to in-frame clones and leaves out a portion. In the table there are around 94,000 clones, approximately 85% of which are singletons. This entry belongs to a study of OX40 agonist ivuxolimab in advanced cancers. The germline CDR1 and CDR2 sequences are MDHEN and SYDVKM. The V gene lost 3 bases and the J gene lost 2 bases, with 12 bases spanning the gap. CDR3 length: 15 amino acids. The chain has TRBV28 and TRBJ2-3; D perhaps matches TRBD1 (6 bases). The specimen was CD4+ or CD8+ T cells sorted from blood, collected in a trial of the OX40 agonist ivuxolimab. The sequence came from an adult with an advanced solid tumor such as melanoma, head and neck, liver or kidney cancer. The CDR3 DNA reads TGTGCCAGCAGTTTTTCAGGGGACCTCACAGATACGCAGTATTTT. Its translation is CASSFSGDLTDTQYF.